These 4 T cell receptor beta chains originate from one sample sequenced in a study of T-cell reconstitution after alpha-beta-depleted transplantation in children. Researchers prepared the TCRbeta library using unique molecular identifiers, the study reports. TCRdb redid the calling of the PCR reads with MiXCR, one entry per CDR3 protein. The profile shows 600,000 to 800,000 distinct CDR3 sequences, 13% of them singletons. Material: PBMCs, obtained before TCRalphabeta/CD19-depleted stem cell transplant. The receptors here all came from a girl aged 2-10 years with congenital amegakaryocytic thrombocytopenia, due to receive a stem cell transplant.

Turning to this clonotype: This CDR3 is missing its conserved last phenylalanine or tryptophan, likely due to a read error. V and J are TRBV15 and TRBJ2-1, with unresolved D. CDR3 length: 19 residues. The germline gives CDR1 LNHNV, CDR2 YYDKDF (reference sequence). This CDR3 is CATSRDSVWTEWVYSEQFY. In DNA, the CDR3 is TGTGCCACCAGCAGAGATTCAGTTTGGACGGAGTGGGTCTACAGTGAGCAGTTCTAC.

The genes are TRBV7-2 and TRBJ2-1, with TRBD2 as a possible D gene (5 bases). This CDR3 is built from 14 residues. In germline, CDR1 is SGHTA, CDR2 FQGNSA. Trimming stripped 2 bases from V and 5 bases from J, with 10 bases between. CDR3 nucleotide sequence: TGTGCCAGCAGCTTATGGCGGGCCGACAATGAGCAGTTCTTC. Protein sequence: CASSLWRADNEQFF.

The genes are TRBV20-1 and TRBJ2-1, with a possible D match to TRBD1 (6 bases). The CDR3 contains 14 residues. V lost 6 bases and J lost 8, with 20 bases in between. Germline V gene data show CDR1 as DFQATT and CDR2 as SNEGSKA (reference sequence). This chain's CDR3 is CSAVSDTRQDEQFF. CDR3 nucleotides: TGCAGTGCCGTTAGTGATACCCGACAGGATGAGCAGTTCTTC.

This clonotype was picked up a small number of times. The genes are TRBV29-1 and TRBJ2-3, with 9 bases that match TRBD2. Germline V gene lookup returns CDR1 SQVTM and CDR2 ANQGSEA. Unmatched junction bases numbered 2, after V lost 2 bases and J lost 5 bases. The CDR3 is 13 residues long. CDR3 in DNA: TGCAGCGTTGAACGCGGGAGGGGAGATACGCAGTATTTT. Protein product: CSVERGRGDTQYF.